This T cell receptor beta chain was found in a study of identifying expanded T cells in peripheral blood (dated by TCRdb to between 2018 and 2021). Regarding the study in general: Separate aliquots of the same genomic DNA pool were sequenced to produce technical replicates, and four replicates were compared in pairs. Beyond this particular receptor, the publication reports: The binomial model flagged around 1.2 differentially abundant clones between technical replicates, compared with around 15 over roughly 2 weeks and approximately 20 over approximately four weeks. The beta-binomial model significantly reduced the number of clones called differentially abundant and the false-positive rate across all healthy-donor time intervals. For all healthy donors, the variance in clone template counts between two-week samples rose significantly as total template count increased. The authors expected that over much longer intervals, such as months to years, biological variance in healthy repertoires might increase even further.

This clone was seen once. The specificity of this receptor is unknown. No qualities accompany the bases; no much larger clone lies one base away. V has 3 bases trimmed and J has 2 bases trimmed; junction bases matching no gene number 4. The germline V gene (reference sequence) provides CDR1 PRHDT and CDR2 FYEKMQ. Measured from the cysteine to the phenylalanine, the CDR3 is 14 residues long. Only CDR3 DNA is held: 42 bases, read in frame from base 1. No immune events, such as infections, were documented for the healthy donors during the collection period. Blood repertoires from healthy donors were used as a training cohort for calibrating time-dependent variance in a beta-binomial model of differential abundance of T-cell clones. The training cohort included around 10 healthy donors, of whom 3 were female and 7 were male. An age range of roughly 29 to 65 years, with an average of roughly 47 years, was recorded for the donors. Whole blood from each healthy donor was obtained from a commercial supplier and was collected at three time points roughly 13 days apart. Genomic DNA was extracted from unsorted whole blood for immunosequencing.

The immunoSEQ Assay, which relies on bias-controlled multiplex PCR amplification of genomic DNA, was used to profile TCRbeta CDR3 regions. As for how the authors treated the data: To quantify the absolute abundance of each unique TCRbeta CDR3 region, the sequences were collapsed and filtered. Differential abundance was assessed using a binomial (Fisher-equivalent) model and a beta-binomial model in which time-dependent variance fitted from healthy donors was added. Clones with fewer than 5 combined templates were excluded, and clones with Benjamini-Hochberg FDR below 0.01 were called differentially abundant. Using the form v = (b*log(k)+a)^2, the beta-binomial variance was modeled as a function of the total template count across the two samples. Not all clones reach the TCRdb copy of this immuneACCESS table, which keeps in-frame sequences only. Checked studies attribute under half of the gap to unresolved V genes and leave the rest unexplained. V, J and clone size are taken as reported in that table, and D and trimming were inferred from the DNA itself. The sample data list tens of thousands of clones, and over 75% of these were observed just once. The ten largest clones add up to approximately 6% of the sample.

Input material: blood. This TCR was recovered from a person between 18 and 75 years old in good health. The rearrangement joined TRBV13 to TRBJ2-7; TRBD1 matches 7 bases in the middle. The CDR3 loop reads CASSFGDSPYEQYF. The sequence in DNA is TGTGCCAGCAGCTTCGGGGACAGTCCCTACGAGCAGTACTTC.